Presented here are 7 T cell receptor beta chains from one specimen sequenced in a study of T cell responses to AZD1222 COVID-19 vaccine. Profiling relied on immunoSEQ multiplex PCR, and the TCRdb table lists in-frame clones only, not all of them. The profile shows 85,000 or so clones, about nine tenths of them singletons. The specimen comprised peripheral blood, sampled on day 0 of AZD1222 vaccination. The receptors stem from an adult in good health.

The chain joins TRBV7-8 to TRBJ1-6; D possibly corresponds to TRBD1 (6 bases). Germline V lookup: CDR1 SGHVS, CDR2 FQNEAQ. Trimming stripped 5 bases from V and 6 bases from J, with 11 bases between. The CDR3 is 14 amino acids. The CDR3 coding sequence is TGTGCCAGCAGCGATGGACAGTCTAATTCACCCCTCCACTTT. It specifies CASSDGQSNSPLHF.

The gene calls are TRBV7-8 and TRBJ1-1, with 9 bases lining up with TRBD1. The CDR3 spans 18 residues. V was clipped by 2 bases and J by 5 bases; unmatched bases: 15. Germline CDR1 and CDR2: SGHVS and FQNEAQ. The CDR3 sequence: CASSLPPGQGSPRTEAFF. DNA for the CDR3: TGTGCCAGCAGCTTACCCCCGGGACAGGGTTCCCCAAGGACTGAAGCTTTCTTT. Based on the CDR3 plus reference TRBV7-8 and TRBJ1-1, the full variable domain is GAGVSQSPRYKVAKRGQDVALRCDPISGHVSLFWYQQALGQGPEFLTYFQNEAQLDKSGLPSDRFFAERPEGSVSTLKIQRTQQEDSAVYLCASSLPPGQGSPRTEAFFGQGTRLTVV.

V and J are TRBV19 and TRBJ1-1; D perhaps matches TRBD1 (5 bases). From germline, CDR1 is LNHDA and CDR2 SQIVND (reference sequence). CDR3 size: 12 residues. V was pared by 3 bases and J by 8 bases, with 10 bases between. For the CDR3, the DNA is TGTGCCAGTAGTATGGGGGAATGGGAAGCTTTCTTT. Translation: CASSMGEWEAFF.

The V call is TRBV6-5, the J call TRBJ2-7; 8 bases match TRBD1. With 4 bases clipped from V and 2 bases from J, the junction kept 7 bases outside the gene matches. Germline loops: CDR1 MNHEY, CDR2 SVGAGI. The CDR3 sequence is 15 residues long. The CDR3, as DNA: TGTGCCAGCAGTTCCCTGCCGGACAGGGCCTACGAGCAGTACTTC. Protein sequence: CASSSLPDRAYEQYF.

The V and J genes are TRBV12-2 and TRBJ1-6. TRBV12-2 is deemed a pseudogene. This CDR3 is built from 8 residues. The CDR3 is CASRLAYF. The CDR3 coding sequence is TGTGCAAGTCGCTTAGCTTACTTC.

The chain is built from TRBV27 and TRBJ2-1, with D unresolved. The CDR3 contains 18 residues. Looked up from germline, CDR1 is MNHEY and CDR2 is SMNVEV (reference sequence). Trimming stripped 5 bases from V and 4 bases from J, with 24 bases between. The CDR3 is CASSPQGDLSSSYNEQFF. The CDR3 DNA reads as TGTGCCAGCAGTCCCCAAGGAGACCTTAGTTCATCTTACAATGAGCAGTTCTTC.

The gene calls are TRBV4-3 and TRBJ1-1; D ambiguous. Per the germline V gene, CDR1 is LGHNA and CDR2 is YSLEER. This CDR3 has 14 amino acids. Trimming cost V 0 bases and J 8 bases, with 13 bases left between them. CDR3 nucleotide sequence: TGCGCCAGCAGCCAAGAAGCCCCCAGGACGGAAGCTTTCTTT. It yields the protein CASSQEAPRTEAFF.